This entry lists 9 T cell receptor beta chains sequenced from one sample in a study of quantifying T cell responses using KT2 cells. Study-level background: Reverse transcription used primers in the TCR alpha and beta constant regions.

The cDNA 3' end received a ligated oligonucleotide with a UMI. An equimolar mix of RC1.1 and RC1.2 primed the beta chain across TRBC1 and TRBC2. TCRdb re-called the UMI-ligation and nested PCR reads through MiXCR, storing one row per CDR3 protein. The sample records 40,000 to 55,000 distinct CDR3 sequences, 11% being singletons. The specimen sequenced was PBMCs spiked with cells of the T cell clone KT2. The receptors come from a human donor.

This chain connects TRBV7-8 to TRBJ1-6, with D unclear. The CDR3 sequence is 13 residues long. Trimming stripped 5 bases from V and 6 bases from J, with 8 bases between. Germline CDR1 reads SGHVS; CDR2 reads FQNEAQ. The CDR3 here is CASSTGLNSPLHF. The CDR3 DNA reads as TGTGCCAGCAGCACGGGCCTTAATTCACCCCTCCACTTT.

This clonotype was observed many times. The rearrangement links TRBV20-1 to TRBJ1-5, with 10 bases fitting TRBD1. Germline CDR1 is DFQATT and CDR2 is SNEGSKA (reference sequence). V was clipped by 3 bases and J by 4 bases; unmatched bases: 9. The CDR3 has 16 amino acids. This CDR3 is CSASAGQGMGNQPQHF. CDR3 bases: TGCAGTGCTAGTGCGGGACAGGGGATGGGAAATCAGCCCCAGCATTTT.

The V and J genes are TRBV7-2 and TRBJ2-7; no clear D. In germline, CDR1 is SGHTA, CDR2 FQGNSA. V shed 2 bases and J shed 7 bases, with 15 bases lying between them. The CDR3 runs 14 residues. DNA for the CDR3: TGTGCCAGCAGCTTACCCGCGACGTTAGGGGAGCAGTACTTC. Translating it yields CASSLPATLGEQYF.

The rearrangement uses TRBV4-1 and TRBJ2-3, with 9 positions matching TRBD2. Germline CDR1 and CDR2: MGHRA and YSYEKL. V lost 2 bases, J lost 2 bases, and 5 bases stayed unmatched. This CDR3 has 16 amino acids. CDR3 in amino acids: CASSQLPGLATDTQYF. Here the CDR3 DNA reads TGCGCCAGCAGCCAACTCCCGGGACTAGCCACAGATACGCAGTATTTT.

This clonotype was seen a few times. V gene TRBV20-1 combines with J gene TRBJ2-7; 9 nucleotides agree with TRBD2. Per the germline V gene, CDR1 is DFQATT and CDR2 is SNEGSKA (reference sequence). The junction had 6 bases not matched to a gene; V was cut back by 6 bases and J by 3 bases. The CDR3 length is 13 residues. The CDR3, as DNA: TGCAGTGCCCCGGCTAGCGGGAACTACGAGCAGTACTTC. Translated: CSAPASGNYEQYF.

The chain is built from TRBV11-3 and TRBJ1-1; 8 bases align to TRBD1. This CDR3 is built from 15 residues. Germline CDR1 SGHNT, CDR2 YENEEA. V trimming: 5 bases; J trimming: 4 bases; junction bases outside the gene matches: 9. This chain's CDR3 is CASSPRTGWSTEAFF. CDR3 nucleotide sequence: TGTGCCAGCAGCCCCCGGACAGGGTGGAGCACTGAAGCTTTCTTT.

This clonotype was detected a few times. The chain links TRBV11-2 to TRBJ2-7; D not certain. Trimming pared 5 bases from V and 6 bases from J, leaving 8 bases between. The CDR3 length is 11 residues. CDR1 is SGHAT and CDR2 is FQNNGV in the germline V gene. The chain's CDR3 is CASSQIIEQYF. Written as DNA, the CDR3 is TGTGCCAGCAGCCAGATAATCGAGCAGTACTTC.

The V call is TRBV2, the J call TRBJ2-3; 11 nucleotides agree with TRBD2. The V gene end was trimmed by 7 bases and the J gene end by 1 base; junction bases not matched to a gene: 4. Looked up from germline, CDR1 is SNHLY and CDR2 is FYNNEI. The CDR3 extends over 15 amino acids. This CDR3 is CASTRLAGRTDTQYF. The CDR3 DNA follows: TGTGCCAGCACGAGACTAGCGGGACGCACAGATACGCAGTATTTT.

This clonotype was observed many times. V and J are TRBV20-1 and TRBJ2-7; D might be TRBD1 or TRBD2, each matching 5 bases. This CDR3 contains 14 residues. CDR1 and CDR2 (germline): DFQATT, SNEGSKA (reference sequence). Trimming left V 0 bases short and J 1 base short, with 10 bases between. The CDR3: CSARDRDGSYEQYF. The CDR3 nucleotides read TGCAGTGCTAGAGATCGGGACGGATCCTACGAGCAGTACTTC.